This TCR beta chain was profiled in a study of shared clonotypes between healthy human individuals. Data came from immunoSEQ multiplex PCR; TCRdb stores just in-frame clones and leaves some out. The repertoire holds a few million clones, with around 90% as singletons. CDR1 and CDR2 from the germline V gene are SGHRS and YFSETQ. The CDR3 has 16 amino acids. The V gene end was trimmed by 1 base and the J gene end by 2 bases; junction bases not matched to a gene: 6. The chain couples TRBV5-1 to TRBJ2-5, with 9 bases identical to TRBD2. The sample consisted of naive CD4+ T cells from PBMCs. Subset defined: CD45RA+ positively selected. The clonotype was recovered from a man younger than 30 in good health. Some clones in this sample may be carry-over from other donors' samples. CDR3 DNA sequence: TGCGCCAGCAGCTTGAGCTCTAGCGGGGAACAAGAGACCCAGTACTTC. Protein sequence: CASSLSSSGEQETQYF.